Listed below are T cell receptor beta chains from one sample, sequenced in a study of blood T cell repertoires in COVID-19. TCRdb's copy holds only in-frame clones and misses some; the assay was immunoSEQ multiplex PCR. The data show 45,000 to 65,000 clones, with more than 70% seen just once and 20% held by the top ten. The specimen sequenced was peripheral blood. The origin of the receptors is a human donor in a cohort sampled during active COVID-19. Each CDR3 is given without its conserved first and last residue.

J	V	CDR3
TRBJ2-7	TRBV10-3	AITGTSGGGTYEQY
TRBJ1-6	TRBV4-3	ASSQVSGRGGSPLH
TRBJ2-3	TRBV11-2	ASSLDTVLAVSTDTQY
TRBJ1-1	TRBV5-1	ASSRGQGDTEAF
TRBJ2-3	TRBV9	ASSPGLWRGNTDTQY
TRBJ1-6	TRBV6-5	ASKDRYSPLH
TRBJ2-3	TRBV5-4	ASSLFLAGATDTQY
TRBJ2-3	TRBV5-4	ASSFSGGLTDTQY
TRBJ2-7	TRBV27	ASSLSPGPPNDEQY
TRBJ2-1	TRBV5-5	ASSLDGGAYNEQF
TRBJ1-2	TRBV6-5	ASSYSTSGGNGYT
TRBJ1-5	TRBV24-1	ATSDPYPFYSNQPQH
TRBJ2-7	TRBV6-6	VSSGRTGDSYEQY
TRBJ2-1	TRBV10-3	AISEKGADEQF
TRBJ1-5	TRBV18	ASSGQDSNQPQH
TRBJ2-7	TRBV18	ASSPPGSGPYEQY
TRBJ1-5	TRBV18	ASSPLVDQPQH
TRBJ1-6	TRBV30	AWSHGIANSPLH
TRBJ1-4	TRBV29-1	SVGFGEKLF
TRBJ1-1	TRBV3-1/TRBV3-2	ASSHGQGVF
TRBJ1-5	TRBV7-9	ASSLGTGRTVFQPQH
TRBJ1-2	TRBV7-9	ASSSLQAGANYGYT
TRBJ2-7	TRBV5-1	ASSFASYYEQY
TRBJ1-2	TRBV6-5	AIRQGLSNYGYT
TRBJ2-7	TRBV4-3	ASSRTLAGSYEQY
TRBJ2-6	TRBV5-4	ASSLPFTGVGANVLT
TRBJ1-1	TRBV5-8	ASSFRVREFGNTEAF
TRBJ1-6	TRBV30	ALVEGTGWVNSPLH
TRBJ1-5	TRBV19	ASSPSWQADQRNQPQH
TRBJ2-5	TRBV27	ASSLGQGAETQY
TRBJ1-3	TRBV6-6	ASSYGTPGSGNTIY
TRBJ1-5	TRBV5-6	ASNRQGRNSNQPQH
TRBJ1-2	TRBV19	ASTLSDRANYGYT
TRBJ1-1	TRBV9	ASSVQFNTEAF
TRBJ1-2	TRBV7-8	ASSSRTGGWGYT
TRBJ1-2	TRBV19	ASSRMTGDFYGYT
TRBJ1-6	TRBV27	ASSPRTGGYGSPLH
TRBJ1-4	TRBV5-1	ASSWGVTNEKLF
TRBJ2-1	TRBV6-5	ASSPQGGARNEQF
TRBJ1-2	TRBV7-9	ASSLTQGNYGYT
TRBJ2-5	TRBV2	ASSEFIPRGGETQY
TRBJ1-5	TRBV10-3	AISEETGISSNQPQH
TRBJ1-4	TRBV7-9	ASSLSRLNEKLF